This T cell receptor (beta chain) was identified in a study of Graves' ophthalmopathy and Graves' hyperthyroidism. This clonotype came up many times. Germline assignment: CDR1 SGHTA and CDR2 FQGNSA. The V gene lost 0 bases and the J gene lost 7 bases, with 10 bases spanning the gap. The CDR3 totals 15 residues. RNA transcripts served as template for amplifying TCR beta CDR3 sequences. RT-PCR was first run with HTBI primers, then multiplex PCR in a second round. In TCRdb, the multiplex PCR reads were re-called with MiXCR into one record per CDR3 protein. This table holds hundreds of thousands of distinct CDR3 sequences, 35% to 50% found once.

The chain uses TRBV7-2 and TRBJ1-6; D not certain. This receptor was obtained from an adult man with Graves' ophthalmopathy. Sequencing was carried out using peripheral blood. The CDR3 DNA reads as TGTGCCAGCAGCTTAGCCCTCCAGCCCAATTCACCCCTCCACTTT. It specifies CASSLALQPNSPLHF.